This T cell receptor (beta chain) was found in a study of T cells in Graves' hyperthyroidism and ophthalmopathy. RNA transcripts served as the template for amplifying TCR beta CDR3 regions. The HTBI set primed first-round TCR CDR3 RT-PCR. TCRdb re-called the multiplex PCR reads with MiXCR, one entry per CDR3 protein. The sample carries about 770,000 distinct CDR3 sequences, under 20% recorded once. The CDR3 covers 12 residues. Per germline, CDR1 MNHNS and CDR2 SASEGT. After removal of 5 bases from V and 9 bases from J, the junction contained 5 bases not matched to a gene. The sample comprised blood. The TCR was taken from a woman between 45 and 65 years old with Graves' hyperthyroidism that later progressed to Graves' ophthalmopathy. This sequence joins TRBV6-1 and TRBJ2-7, with 9 bases identical to TRBD1. The CDR3 nucleotides are TGTGCCAGCAGTCCGGGGACAGGGTCGCAGTACTTC. Residues: CASSPGTGSQYF.